The T cell receptor (beta chain) described here comes from a study of a mutant IDH1 vaccine in newly diagnosed glioma. V shed 1 base and J shed 2 bases, with 8 bases lying between them. This CDR3 has 13 amino acids. CDR1 is SQVTM and CDR2 is ANQGSEA in the germline V gene. Sequenced by immunoSEQ multiplex PCR; TCRdb stores in-frame clones only, minus some. The sample shows roughly 56,000 clones, about 80% of them seen only once. This clone is a singleton in its sample. Antigen unknown. Time point reported: week 47, end of study. Vaccination comprised doses that each held 300 ug of mutant IDH1 20-mer peptide, plus topical imiquimod.

The origin of this receptor is a man aged 50 to 60 with glioma. The V gene is TRBV29-1, the J gene TRBJ2-5; D gene uncertain. This specimen consisted of PBMCs, obtained from a glioma patient whose treatment included an IDH1 peptide vaccine. The CDR3 nucleotides are TGCAGCGTTGAAGGCTATGAGCAAGAGACCCAGTACTTC. Its protein is CSVEGYEQETQYF.